Below, 3 T cell receptor beta chains from the same sample are listed, as sequenced in a study of T-cell memory formation after mild COVID-19. TCRdb re-analysed the 5' RACE reads in MiXCR, keeping a single row per CDR3 protein. The sample has almost 550,000 distinct CDR3 sequences, about a fifth seen once; the top ten hold around 12%. The specimen was PBMCs or a T cell subset sorted from them (not recorded which). These receptors were obtained from an adult woman who had mild COVID-19 (a few samples of this study predate the infection). Cell type and time point are not known.

This clonotype was counted only a few times. The chain links TRBV7-3 to TRBJ2-7; D uncertain. There are 15 residues in the CDR3. CDR1 is SGHTA, CDR2 FQGTGA, per germline. V gave up 0 bases and J gave up 0 bases, with 9 bases separating them. CDR3 in amino acids: CASSLTGPASYEQYF. CDR3 DNA: TGTGCCAGCAGCTTAACGGGCCCCGCCTCCTACGAGCAGTACTTC.

This clonotype rates as medium-sized. Here the CDR3 DNA reads TGCAGTGCTAGAGTGGTAGCGGGAGTGGGAGAGCAGTACTTC. It encodes CSARVVAGVGEQYF. J is TRBJ2-7 and V is TRBV20-1, with 9 bases identical to TRBD2. Per germline, CDR1 DFQATT and CDR2 SNEGSKA (reference sequence). The CDR3 length is 14 residues. Germline trimming cut 1 base from V and 7 bases from J; bases unmatched to any gene: 8.

This clonotype occurred a few times. The rearrangement uses TRBV5-6 and TRBJ2-7; 11 nucleotides line up with TRBD1. V shed 3 bases, J shed 3 bases, and the junction held 5 bases outside the gene matches. The length of the CDR3 is 15 residues. The germline V gene has CDR1 SGHDT and CDR2 YYEEEE. DNA for the CDR3: TGTGCCAGCAGCTCATGGACAGGGGGCTTCTACGAGCAGTACTTC. This sequence encodes CASSSWTGGFYEQYF. Full variable domain (outside the CDR3, taken from reference TRBV5-6 and TRBJ2-7): DAGVTQSPTHLIKTRGQQVTLRCSPKSGHDTVSWYQQALGQGPQFIFQYYEEEERQRGNFPDRFSGHQFPNYSSELNVNALLLGDSALYLCASSSWTGGFYEQYFGPGTRLTVT.